This T cell receptor (beta chain) appears in the sequencing data of a study of T cell changes during pregnancy in multiple sclerosis (dated by TCRdb to between 2019 and 2020). For the study in its entirety: Changes in the T cell repertoire over the course of pregnancy were examined in this study in women with multiple sclerosis.

Of note for this clone: No antigen is known for it. Base qualities were left out, and no much larger clone turns up one base away.

Libraries were constructed by the immunoSEQ multiplex PCR assay. TCRdb took this table from immuneACCESS and kept in-frame rearrangements with V and J called. Such tables lack part of the clones; where checked against another copy, unresolved V genes explain under half of the gap, and the rest is unexplained. The sample data list about 130,000 clones, and around 97% of these were observed just once. Jointly, the top ten make up about 0.42% of the sample. In the germline V gene, CDR1 corresponds to MNHNS and CDR2 to SASEGT. There are 14 amino acids in the CDR3, from cysteine to phenylalanine inclusive. Of all the DNA, just the CDR3 is kept, 42 bases in frame from base 1. The V end gives up 6 bases and the J end 4 bases, leaving 3 bases in the junction not matched to a gene.

This receptor chain uses TRBV6-1 and TRBJ2-1, with 10 junctional bases fitting TRBD2. Sequencing was performed on peripheral blood, taken after pregnancy. The clonotype originates from a female donor with multiple sclerosis, enrolled in a pregnancy study. The CDR3 sequence is CASRELAGYNEQFF. The DNA sequence reads TGTGCCAGCAGAGAACTAGCGGGATACAATGAGCAGTTCTTC.